This T cell receptor (beta chain) was sequenced in a study of shared clonotypes between healthy human individuals. CD45RO-negative, CCR7-selected cells formed the naive CD8 fraction, which excluded terminally differentiated effector memory CD45RA+ cells. This CDR3 is 16 amino acids long. Trimming pared 1 base from V and 2 bases from J, leaving 11 bases between. CDR1 LGHNA and CDR2 YSLEER come from the germline V gene. The method was immunoSEQ multiplex PCR; TCRdb's version includes in-frame clones alone and lacks a portion of them. The sample has about 2.1 million clones, over 85% seen once. The chain recombines TRBV4-3 with TRBJ2-2; D is unresolved. The source is a man aged 18 to 30 in good health. Some clones in this sample may be carry-over from other donors' samples. The sample consisted of naive CD8+ T cells from PBMCs. CDR3 loop: CASSQGVGVNTGELFF. The CDR3 DNA reads TGCGCCAGCAGCCAAGGGGTTGGGGTAAACACCGGGGAGCTGTTTTTT.